A single sample is the source of the 28 T cell receptor beta chains below, sequenced in a study of cytomegalovirus exposure and HLA in healthy donors. In the PCR, 60 Vbeta and 13 Jbeta primers were used. The assay was immunoSEQ multiplex PCR, and TCRdb's table has in-frame clones only and misses some. The table includes tens of thousands of clones, 78% detected once. Sequenced sample: PBMCs. These receptors were obtained from a male donor in good health and CMV-seropositive.

CDR3 sequence reads: CASKTGGIAKNIQYF. CDR3 DNA: TGTGCCAGCAAAACAGGGGGCATTGCCAAAAACATTCAGTACTTC. The rearrangement uses TRBV27 and TRBJ2-4; TRBD1 matches 9 bases. CDR1 is MNHEY, CDR2 SMNVEV, per germline (reference sequence). J lost 1 base, V lost 7 bases, and 5 bases had no gene match. The CDR3 has 15 residues.

The J gene is TRBJ2-3, the V gene TRBV5-1; 10 bases agree with TRBD2. V was clipped by 3 bases and J by 0 bases; unmatched bases: 7. Per germline, CDR1 SGHRS and CDR2 YFSETQ. The CDR3 sequence is 17 residues long. The CDR3 loop is CASSSWTSGTSTDTQYF. CDR3 in DNA: TGCGCCAGCAGCTCCTGGACTAGCGGAACTAGCACAGATACGCAGTATTTT.

The chain carries TRBV2 and TRBJ2-4, with 8 bases lining up with TRBD1. This CDR3 is built from 16 residues. V shed 1 base and J 3 bases; nucleotides not matched to a gene: 5. Germline loops: CDR1 SNHLY, CDR2 FYNNEI. This chain's CDR3 is CASSEGQGAVKNIQYF. The CDR3 DNA reads as TGTGCCAGCAGTGAAGGGCAGGGGGCGGTCAAAAACATTCAGTACTTC.

This sequence joins TRBV19 and TRBJ2-7; possibly TRBD1 for D (6 bases). Trimming stripped 5 bases from V and 0 bases from J, with 14 bases between. Germline V gene lookup returns CDR1 LNHDA and CDR2 SQIVND (reference sequence). The CDR3 runs 15 residues. CDR3 loop: CASSPLEGGSYEQYF. The CDR3 DNA reads TGTGCCAGTAGTCCGCTCGAAGGGGGCTCCTACGAGCAGTACTTC.

A word on this clone: Sequence at one end of the junction differs from germline and may be a read error. The chain joins TRBV2 to TRBJ1-5; 9 bases match TRBD1. The CDR3 is 15 residues long. From germline, CDR1 is SNHLY and CDR2 FYNNEI. The CDR3 DNA is TGTGCCAGCAGTGTACAGGGGGCGCGGGATCAGGCCCAGCATTTT. Translating gives CASSVQGARDQAQHF.

This clone was seen once. The V gene is TRBV21-1, the J gene TRBJ2-7; the D call of TRBD1 is as the table states it, not checked on the DNA. TRBV21-1 is marked as a pseudogene. This CDR3 has 15 amino acids. This chain's CDR3 is CASSKTLTGSYEQYF. As DNA, the CDR3 is TGTGCCAGCAGCAAAACTCTGACAGGTTCCTACGAGCAGTACTTC.

V and J are TRBV27 and TRBJ2-7, with TRBD2 matching over 7 bases. Trimming at V came to 1 base and at J to 4 bases, leaving 7 bases not matched to a gene. CDR3 length: 15 amino acids. The germline gives CDR1 MNHEY, CDR2 SMNVEV (reference sequence). CDR3: CASSLYGGSEYEQYF. The CDR3, as DNA: TGTGCCAGCAGTTTATATGGCGGGAGTGAGTACGAGCAGTACTTC.

To note about this clone: One junction end does not reproduce the germline sequence, and a read error may be involved. The V and J genes are TRBV30 and TRBJ2-5; possibly TRBD1 for D (5 bases). The CDR3 sequence is 14 residues long. CDR1 is GTSNPN and CDR2 is SVGIG in the germline V gene (reference sequence). The CDR3 DNA is TGTGCCTGGAGTGCCTGGGGCAAAGAAGAGGCCCAGTACTTC. This encodes CAWSAWGKEEAQYF.

This clone was seen a handful of times. This specimen includes other DNA sequences encoding the same CDR3. This chain links TRBV30 with TRBJ2-6; 8 bases match TRBD1. The CDR3 extends over 17 amino acids. Trimming took 3 bases from V and 0 from J; bases not matched to a gene: 7. The germline V gene encodes CDR1 GTSNPN and CDR2 SVGIG (reference sequence). CDR3 loop: CAWRPDRGLSGANVLTF. The DNA of the CDR3 is TGTGCCTGGAGACCAGACAGGGGTCTCTCTGGGGCCAACGTCCTGACTTTC.

The rearrangement joins TRBV4-2 to TRBJ1-5; no firm D call. V lost 0 bases and J 4 bases, leaving 10 bases between the germline ends. The CDR3 covers 15 residues. Germline lookup yields CDR1 LGHNA and CDR2 YNFKEQ. CDR3 bases: TGTGCCAGCAGCCAAGATAGTAAGAGAAATCAGCCCCAGCATTTT. Translated, it gives CASSQDSKRNQPQHF.

This clone was detected only a few times. The chain uses TRBV7-2 and TRBJ2-7, with unresolved D. V lost 3 bases to trimming and J lost 3 bases, with 3 bases between them. This CDR3 has 11 amino acids. The germline gives CDR1 SGHTA, CDR2 FQGNSA. The chain's CDR3 is CASSFLYEQYF. The CDR3 DNA sequence: TGTGCCAGCAGCTTCCTCTACGAGCAGTACTTC.

The rearrangement joins TRBV6-1 to TRBJ2-1, with TRBD2 matching over 7 bases. From germline, CDR1 is MNHNS and CDR2 SASEGT. The CDR3 is 15 residues long. V lost 0 bases to trimming and J lost 9 bases; unmatched junction nucleotides: 8. For the CDR3, the DNA is TGTGCCAGCAGTGAAGCACGGCTAGCGGATGCTGAGCAGTTCTTC. Translation gives CASSEARLADAEQFF.

V and J are TRBV6-1 and TRBJ1-4; tentative D call: TRBD1 (5 bases). V lost 9 bases and J lost 1, with 15 bases in between. Per the germline V gene, CDR1 is MNHNS and CDR2 is SASEGT. The length of the CDR3 is 15 residues. The CDR3: CASTWEGETNEKLFF. In DNA form, the CDR3 reads TGTGCCAGTACTTGGGAAGGGGAAACTAATGAAAAACTGTTTTTT.

V is TRBV4-2 and J is TRBJ2-3; D is perhaps TRBD2 (5 bases). Germline CDR1 LGHNA, CDR2 YNFKEQ. Trimming cost V 1 base and J 1 base, with 15 bases left between them. This CDR3 spans 17 amino acids. The CDR3 coding sequence is TGTGCCAGCAGCCAAGCCCCAGCGGAGCTTGGCACAGATACGCAGTATTTT. Protein sequence: CASSQAPAELGTDTQYF.

The chain has TRBV13 and TRBJ2-7; 8 bases are a match to TRBD2. The CDR3 covers 16 residues. V shed 1 base, J shed 4 bases, and the junction held 9 bases outside the gene matches. Germline V gives CDR1 PRHDT, CDR2 FYEKMQ (reference sequence). The CDR3 spells CASSLEGAGEGYEQYF. The CDR3 DNA reads TGTGCCAGCAGCTTAGAAGGAGCGGGAGAAGGGTACGAGCAGTACTTC.

The chain combines TRBV9 with TRBJ2-1, with a tentative D call TRBD2 (5 bases). V gave up 0 bases and J gave up 8 bases, with 6 bases separating them. This CDR3 has 12 amino acids. Germline-derived CDR1 and CDR2 are SGDLS and YYNGEE. The CDR3: CASSVDGDEQFF. In DNA form, the CDR3 reads TGTGCCAGCAGCGTAGACGGGGATGAGCAGTTCTTC.

The chain employs TRBV7-2 and TRBJ2-7; the match to TRBD1 covers 7 bases. J gave up 4 bases and V 1 base, and 7 bases lay outside the gene matches. In germline, CDR1 is SGHTA, CDR2 FQGNSA. This CDR3 comprises 15 residues. DNA for the CDR3: TGTGCCAGCAGCTTAGTGGGCAGGGGGATTTACGAGCAGTACTTC. This translates into CASSLVGRGIYEQYF.

This clone was counted only a few times. The chain links TRBV6-5 to TRBJ2-7; D is uncertain. This CDR3 has 11 residues. Germline V gene lookup returns CDR1 MNHEY and CDR2 SVGAGI. With 8 bases removed from V and 4 bases from J, the gap between germline ends came to 9 bases. The CDR3 region has the DNA TGTGCCAGCCGAGGTAGTTACGAGCAGTACTTC. Amino acid sequence: CASRGSYEQYF.

In this sample, this clone turned up once. The V and J genes are TRBV18 and TRBJ2-5, with 7 bases identical to TRBD1. The CDR3 is 13 amino acids. Per the germline V gene, CDR1 is KGHSH and CDR2 is LQKENI. Trimming cost V 4 bases and J 5 bases; bases outside gene matches: 4. The CDR3 here is CASSRGQSETQYF. For the CDR3, the DNA is TGTGCCAGCTCACGGGGACAGAGTGAGACCCAGTACTTC.

The V and J genes are TRBV5-4 and TRBJ2-1, with 10 bases matching TRBD2. This CDR3 has 18 residues. The V gene end was trimmed by 3 bases and the J gene end by 9 bases; junction bases not matched to a gene: 18. The germline V gene encodes CDR1 SGHNT and CDR2 YYREEE (reference sequence). CDR3 loop: CASSSLDTPAGGRGEQFF. CDR3 DNA: TGTGCCAGCAGCTCGCTGGATACGCCAGCGGGAGGGCGGGGTGAGCAGTTCTTC.

The chain uses TRBV9 and TRBJ2-3; 12 nucleotides line up with TRBD2. The germline V gene encodes CDR1 SGDLS and CDR2 YYNGEE. The V gene end was trimmed by 4 bases and the J gene end by 5 bases; junction bases not matched to a gene: 14. This CDR3 has 18 residues. The DNA of the CDR3 is TGTGCCAGCAGCCCTTCCCCACTACTAGCGGGAGGCAGAGATACGCAGTATTTT. It translates to CASSPSPLLAGGRDTQYF.

This clone came up a few times. The V call is TRBV7-3, the J call TRBJ1-1; 10 positions agree with TRBD1. Losses at the gene ends were 5 bases for V and 1 base for J; bases not matched to a gene: 1. Germline V gives CDR1 SGHTA, CDR2 FQGTGA. This CDR3 spans 14 amino acids. The CDR3 loop is CASSRDRGNTEAFF. CDR3 in DNA: TGTGCCAGCAGCCGGGACAGGGGGAACACTGAAGCTTTCTTT.

The rearrangement joins TRBV29-1 to TRBJ2-5; D uncertain. Germline V gene data show CDR1 as SQVTM and CDR2 as ANQGSEA. The V and J ends lost 6 bases and 1 base respectively, with 12 bases between them. The length of the CDR3 is 13 residues. CDR3 sequence (DNA): TGCAGCGTCCCCTTGGCTGTCCAAGAGACCCAGTACTTC. Protein product: CSVPLAVQETQYF.

The V and J genes are TRBV7-2 and TRBJ1-1, with D maybe TRBD1 (5 bases). Trimming cost V 4 bases and J 5 bases, with 11 bases left between them. In germline, CDR1 is SGHTA, CDR2 FQGNSA. The CDR3 runs 13 residues. The CDR3, as DNA: TGTGCCAGCAGCTCTCGGCAGGGAACTGAAGCTTTCTTT. Its translation is CASSSRQGTEAFF.

The chain employs TRBV15 and TRBJ1-4, with D perhaps matching TRBD1 (6 bases). Germline V gene data show CDR1 as LNHNV and CDR2 as YYDKDF (reference sequence). The CDR3 loop spans 15 amino acids. V was pared by 0 bases and J by 6 bases, with 11 bases between. CDR3 protein: CATSRDQGRDEKLFF. For the CDR3, the DNA is TGTGCCACCAGCAGAGATCAGGGGCGGGATGAAAAACTGTTTTTT.

The chain links TRBV29-1 to TRBJ1-3; TRBD1 aligns across 8 bases. The CDR3 is 15 amino acids. In germline, CDR1 is SQVTM, CDR2 ANQGSEA. J was trimmed by 3 bases and V by 4 bases; bases with no gene match: 8. The CDR3 DNA follows: TGCAGCGTTGTAGAGGCAGGGGGCCTTGGAAACACCATATATTTT. It is translated as CSVVEAGGLGNTIYF.

This sequence joins TRBV6-1 and TRBJ2-1, with TRBD2 matching 9 bases. The germline V gene encodes CDR1 MNHNS and CDR2 SASEGT. The junction had 11 bases not matched to a gene; V was cut back by 11 bases and J by 6 bases. This CDR3 is built from 14 residues. DNA for the CDR3: TGTGCCGGCGGAGGTCTAGCGGGACCCAATGAGCAGTTCTTC. It yields the protein CAGGGLAGPNEQFF.

The V gene is TRBV2, the J gene TRBJ2-7; 10 nucleotides line up with TRBD2. Germline V lookup: CDR1 SNHLY, CDR2 FYNNEI. There are 17 residues in the CDR3. V trimming: 4 bases; J trimming: 4 bases; junction bases outside the gene matches: 13. The CDR3 sequence is CASSGTLAGDVSYEQYF. The CDR3 bases are TGTGCCAGCAGTGGTACCCTAGCGGGAGACGTTAGTTACGAGCAGTACTTC.